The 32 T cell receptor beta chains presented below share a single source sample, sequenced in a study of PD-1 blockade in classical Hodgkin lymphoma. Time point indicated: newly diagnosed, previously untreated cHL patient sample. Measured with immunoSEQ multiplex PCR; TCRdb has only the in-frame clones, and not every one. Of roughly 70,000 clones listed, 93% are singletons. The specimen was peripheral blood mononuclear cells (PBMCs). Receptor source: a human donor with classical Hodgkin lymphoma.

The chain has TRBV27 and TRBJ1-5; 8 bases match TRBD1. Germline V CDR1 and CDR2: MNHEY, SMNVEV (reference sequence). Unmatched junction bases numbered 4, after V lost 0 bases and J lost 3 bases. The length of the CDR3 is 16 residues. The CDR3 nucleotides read TGTGCCAGCAGTTTATCCGGACAGGGCCTCAATCAGCCCCAGCATTTT. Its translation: CASSLSGQGLNQPQHF.

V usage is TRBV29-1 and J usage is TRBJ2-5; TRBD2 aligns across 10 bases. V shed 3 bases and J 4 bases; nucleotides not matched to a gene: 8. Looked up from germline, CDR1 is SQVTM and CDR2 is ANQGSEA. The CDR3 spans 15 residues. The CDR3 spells CSVEIAGGRGETQYF. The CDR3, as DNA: TGCAGCGTTGAGATAGCGGGGGGCCGGGGAGAGACCCAGTACTTC.

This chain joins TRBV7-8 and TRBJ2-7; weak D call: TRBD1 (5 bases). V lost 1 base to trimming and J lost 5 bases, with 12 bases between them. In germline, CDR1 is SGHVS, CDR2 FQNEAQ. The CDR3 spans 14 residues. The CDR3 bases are TGTGCCAGCAGCTTAGAGATGGACAAGGACGAGCAGTACTTC. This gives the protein CASSLEMDKDEQYF.

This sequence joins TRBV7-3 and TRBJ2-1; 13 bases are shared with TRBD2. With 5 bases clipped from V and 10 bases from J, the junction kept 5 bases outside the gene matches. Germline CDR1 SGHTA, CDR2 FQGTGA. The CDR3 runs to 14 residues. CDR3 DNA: TGTGCCAGCAGCCACGGACTAGCGGGGGCGGAGCAGTTCTTC. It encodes CASSHGLAGAEQFF.

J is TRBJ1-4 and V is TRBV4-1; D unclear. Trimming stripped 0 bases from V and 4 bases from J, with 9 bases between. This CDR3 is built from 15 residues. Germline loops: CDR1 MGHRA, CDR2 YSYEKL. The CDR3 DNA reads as TGCGCCAGCAGCCAAGATGCGGCAGTTAATGAAAAACTGTTTTTT. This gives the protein CASSQDAAVNEKLFF.

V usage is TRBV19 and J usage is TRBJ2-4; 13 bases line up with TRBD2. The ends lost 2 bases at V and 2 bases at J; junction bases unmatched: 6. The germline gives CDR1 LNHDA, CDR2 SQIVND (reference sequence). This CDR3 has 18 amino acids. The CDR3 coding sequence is TGTGCCAGTAGTATACGGACTAGCGGGAGTATGACCAAAAACATTCAGTACTTC. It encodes CASSIRTSGSMTKNIQYF.

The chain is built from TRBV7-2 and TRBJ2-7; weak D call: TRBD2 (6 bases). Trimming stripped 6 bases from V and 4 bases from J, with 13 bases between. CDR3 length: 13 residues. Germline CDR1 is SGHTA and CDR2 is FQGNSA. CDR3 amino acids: CASREGKGYEQYF. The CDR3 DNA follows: TGTGCCAGCAGGGAGGGTAAGGGGTACGAGCAGTACTTC.

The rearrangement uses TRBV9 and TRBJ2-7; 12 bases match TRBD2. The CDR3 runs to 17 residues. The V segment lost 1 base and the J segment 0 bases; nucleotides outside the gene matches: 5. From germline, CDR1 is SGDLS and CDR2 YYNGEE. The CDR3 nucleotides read TGTGCCAGCAGCGTATCCTCGACTAGCGGGGGCTCCTACGAGCAGTACTTC. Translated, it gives CASSVSSTSGGSYEQYF.

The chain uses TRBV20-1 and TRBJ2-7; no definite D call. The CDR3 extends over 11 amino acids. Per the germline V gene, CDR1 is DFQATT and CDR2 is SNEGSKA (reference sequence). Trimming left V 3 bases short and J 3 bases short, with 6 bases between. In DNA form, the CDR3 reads TGCAGTGCTAGCTCCCTCTACGAGCAGTACTTC. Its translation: CSASSLYEQYF.

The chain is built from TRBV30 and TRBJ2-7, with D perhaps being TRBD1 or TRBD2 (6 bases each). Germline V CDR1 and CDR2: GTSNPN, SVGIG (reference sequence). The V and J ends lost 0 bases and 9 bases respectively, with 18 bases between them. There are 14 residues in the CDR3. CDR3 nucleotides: TGTGCCTGGAGTGTACTTCAAACGGGGGCGCGGCAGTACTTC. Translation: CAWSVLQTGARQYF.

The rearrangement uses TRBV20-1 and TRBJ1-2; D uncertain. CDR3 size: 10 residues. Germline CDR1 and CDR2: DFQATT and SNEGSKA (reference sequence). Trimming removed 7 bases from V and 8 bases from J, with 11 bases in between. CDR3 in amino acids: CSVQSPGYTF. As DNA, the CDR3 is TGCAGTGTCCAGTCCCCGGGCTACACCTTC.

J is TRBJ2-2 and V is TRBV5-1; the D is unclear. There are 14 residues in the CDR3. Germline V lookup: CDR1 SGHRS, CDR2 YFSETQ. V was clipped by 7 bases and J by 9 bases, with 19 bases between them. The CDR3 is CASRQDLRRRELFF. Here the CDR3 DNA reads TGCGCCAGCCGGCAGGACCTGCGCAGGAGGGAGCTGTTTTTT.

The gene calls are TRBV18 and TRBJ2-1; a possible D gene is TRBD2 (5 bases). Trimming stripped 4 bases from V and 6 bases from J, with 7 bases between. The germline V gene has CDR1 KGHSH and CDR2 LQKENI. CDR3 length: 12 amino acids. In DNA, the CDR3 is TGTGCCAGCTCACTAAGCGGCAATGAGCAGTTCTTC. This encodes CASSLSGNEQFF.

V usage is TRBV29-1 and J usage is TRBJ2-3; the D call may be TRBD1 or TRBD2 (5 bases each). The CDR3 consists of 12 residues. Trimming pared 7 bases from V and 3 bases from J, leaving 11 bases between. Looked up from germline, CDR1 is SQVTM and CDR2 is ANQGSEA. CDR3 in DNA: TGCAGCGGGGACCCGGGAACAGATACGCAGTATTTT. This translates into CSGDPGTDTQYF.

In DNA, the CDR3 is TGTGCCAGCAGTGGAAATATGAACACTGAAGCTTTCTTT. Residues: CASSGNMNTEAFF. V usage is TRBV6-1 and J usage is TRBJ1-1; D unclear. In germline, CDR1 is MNHNS, CDR2 SASEGT. This CDR3 has 13 residues. Trimming shortened V by 4 bases and J by 0 bases, and 6 bases separated the two germline ends.

CDR3 protein: CASSFFGGDNQPQHF. In DNA, the CDR3 is TGCGCCAGCAGCTTTTTCGGGGGAGACAATCAGCCCCAGCATTTT. This chain links TRBV5-1 with TRBJ1-5, with D tentatively TRBD1 (5 bases). V was trimmed by 2 bases and J by 3 bases, leaving 12 bases between them. CDR3 length: 15 amino acids. The germline gives CDR1 SGHRS, CDR2 YFSETQ.

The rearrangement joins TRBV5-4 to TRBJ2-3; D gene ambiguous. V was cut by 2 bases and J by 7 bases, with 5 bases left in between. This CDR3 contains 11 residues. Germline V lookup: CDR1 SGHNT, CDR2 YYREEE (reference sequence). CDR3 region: CASSFGYTQYF. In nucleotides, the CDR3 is TGTGCCAGCAGCTTTGGATATACGCAGTATTTT.

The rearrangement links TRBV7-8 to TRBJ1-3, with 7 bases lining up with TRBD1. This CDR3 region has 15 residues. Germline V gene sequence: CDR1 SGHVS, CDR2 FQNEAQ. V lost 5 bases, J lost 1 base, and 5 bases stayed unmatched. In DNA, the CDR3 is TGTGCCAGCAGCATCGCACAGGGGTCTGGAAACACCATATATTTT. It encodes CASSIAQGSGNTIYF.

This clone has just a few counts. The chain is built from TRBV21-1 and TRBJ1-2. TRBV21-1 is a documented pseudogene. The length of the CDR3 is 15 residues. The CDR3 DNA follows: TGTGCCAGCAGCAAAGCTCAAAGGGCGGACTATGGCTACACCTTC. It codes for CASSKAQRADYGYTF.

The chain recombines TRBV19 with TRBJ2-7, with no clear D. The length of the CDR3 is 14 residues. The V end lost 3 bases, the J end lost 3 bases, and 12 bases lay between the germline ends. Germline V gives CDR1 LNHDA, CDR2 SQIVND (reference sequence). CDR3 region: CASSMGFDGYEQYF. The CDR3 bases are TGTGCCAGTAGTATGGGTTTTGACGGCTACGAGCAGTACTTC.

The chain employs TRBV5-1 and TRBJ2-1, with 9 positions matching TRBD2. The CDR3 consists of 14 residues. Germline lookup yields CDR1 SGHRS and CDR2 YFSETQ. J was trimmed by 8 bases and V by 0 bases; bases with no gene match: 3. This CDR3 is CASSLGSGRYEQFF. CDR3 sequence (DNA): TGCGCCAGCAGCTTGGGTAGCGGGAGATATGAGCAGTTCTTC.

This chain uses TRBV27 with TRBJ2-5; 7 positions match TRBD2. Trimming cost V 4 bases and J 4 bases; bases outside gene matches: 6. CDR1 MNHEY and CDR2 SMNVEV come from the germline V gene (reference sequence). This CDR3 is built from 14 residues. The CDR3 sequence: CASSSGRVRETQYF. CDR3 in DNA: TGTGCCAGCAGTTCAGGGAGGGTAAGAGAGACCCAGTACTTC.

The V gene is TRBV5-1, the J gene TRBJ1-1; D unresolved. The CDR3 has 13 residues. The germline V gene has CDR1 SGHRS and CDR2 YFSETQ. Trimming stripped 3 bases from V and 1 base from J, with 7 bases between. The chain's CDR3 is CASSSQTNTEAFF. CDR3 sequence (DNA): TGCGCCAGCAGCTCCCAGACGAACACTGAAGCTTTCTTT.

The CDR3 is CASSSGGGVTYNSPLHF. As DNA, the CDR3 is TGTGCCAGCAGCTCGGGGGGTGGGGTTACTTATAATTCACCCCTCCACTTT. The J gene is TRBJ1-6, the V gene TRBV7-8; maybe TRBD1 (5 bases). This CDR3 spans 17 amino acids. Germline assignment: CDR1 SGHVS and CDR2 FQNEAQ. V was pared by 4 bases and J by 4 bases, with 17 bases between.

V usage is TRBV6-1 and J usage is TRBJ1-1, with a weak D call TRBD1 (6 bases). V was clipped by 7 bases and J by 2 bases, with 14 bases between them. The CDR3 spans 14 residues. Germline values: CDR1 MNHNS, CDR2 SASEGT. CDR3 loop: CASIRQGTNTEAFF. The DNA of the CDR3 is TGTGCCAGCATCCGTCAGGGGACTAACACTGAAGCTTTCTTT.

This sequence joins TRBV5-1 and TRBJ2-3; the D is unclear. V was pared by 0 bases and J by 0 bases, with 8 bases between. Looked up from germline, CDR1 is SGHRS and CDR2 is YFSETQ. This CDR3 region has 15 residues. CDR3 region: CASSLVGSSTDTQYF. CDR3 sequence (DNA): TGCGCCAGCAGCTTGGTAGGCAGCAGCACAGATACGCAGTATTTT.

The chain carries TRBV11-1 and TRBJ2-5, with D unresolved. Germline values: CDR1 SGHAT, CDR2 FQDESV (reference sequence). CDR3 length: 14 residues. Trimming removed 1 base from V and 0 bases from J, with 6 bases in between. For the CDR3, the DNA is TGTGCCAGCAGCTTAGACAGCTACCAAGAGACCCAGTACTTC. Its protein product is CASSLDSYQETQYF.

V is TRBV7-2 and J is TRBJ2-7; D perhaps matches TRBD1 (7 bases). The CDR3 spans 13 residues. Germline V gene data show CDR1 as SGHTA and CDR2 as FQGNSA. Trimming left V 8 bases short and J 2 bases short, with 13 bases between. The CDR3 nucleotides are TGTGCCAGCGGGAGGACAGGACCCTACGAGCAGTACTTC. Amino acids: CASGRTGPYEQYF.

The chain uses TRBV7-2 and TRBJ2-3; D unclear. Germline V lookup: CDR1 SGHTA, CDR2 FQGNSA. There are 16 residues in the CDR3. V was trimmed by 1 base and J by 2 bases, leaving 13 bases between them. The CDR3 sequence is CASSLVGQTPTDTQYF. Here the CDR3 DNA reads TGTGCCAGCAGCTTAGTAGGTCAGACACCCACAGATACGCAGTATTTT.

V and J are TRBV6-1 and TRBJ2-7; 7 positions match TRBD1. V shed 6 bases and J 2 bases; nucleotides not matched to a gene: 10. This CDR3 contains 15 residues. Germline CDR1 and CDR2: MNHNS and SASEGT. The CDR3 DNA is TGTGCCAGCAGCTCGACAGGGCTTGGCGCCTACGAGCAGTACTTC. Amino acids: CASSSTGLGAYEQYF.

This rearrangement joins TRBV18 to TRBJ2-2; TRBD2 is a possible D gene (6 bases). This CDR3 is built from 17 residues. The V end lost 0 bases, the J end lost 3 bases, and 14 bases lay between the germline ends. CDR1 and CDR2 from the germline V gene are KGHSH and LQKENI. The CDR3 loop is CASSPPTLALHTGELFF. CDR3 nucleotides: TGTGCCAGCTCACCACCGACACTAGCCCTCCACACCGGGGAGCTGTTTTTT. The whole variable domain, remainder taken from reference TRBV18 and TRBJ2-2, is NAGVMQNPRHLVRRRGQEARLRCSPMKGHSHVYWYRQLPEEGLKFMVYLQKENIIDESGMPKERFSAEFPKEGPSILRIQQVVRGDSAAYFCASSPPTLALHTGELFFGEGSRLTVL.

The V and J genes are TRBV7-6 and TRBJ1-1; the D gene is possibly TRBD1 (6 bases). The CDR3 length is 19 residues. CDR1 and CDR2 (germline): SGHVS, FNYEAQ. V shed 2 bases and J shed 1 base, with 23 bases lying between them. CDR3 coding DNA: TGTGCCAGCAGCTTACTTAACCCTAAGAGGGGGAGGAAGAACACTGAAGCTTTCTTT. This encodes CASSLLNPKRGRKNTEAFF.